These 18 T cell receptor beta chains were sequenced from one sample in a study of T cells expressing NK-cell markers. TCRdb re-called the 5' RACE reads; one entry per CDR3 protein, DNA not given. Its table records about half a million distinct CDR3 sequences. Input material: blood T cells: a sorted CD56 or NKG2C T cell subset, CD4+ or CD8+ T cells, or bulk PBMC T cells (not recorded which). These receptors were obtained from a woman in her forties or fifties in good health.

The V call is TRBV3-1, the J call TRBJ1-5. This CDR3 is 14 amino acids long. Germline V gene data show CDR1 as LGHDT and CDR2 as YNNKEL (reference sequence). Here the CDR3 reads CASSQDSIHQPQHF.

The chain has TRBV7-3 and TRBJ2-2. CDR3 length: 13 amino acids. The V gene's germline CDR1 is SGHTA and CDR2 FQGTGA. This chain's CDR3 is CASSLATTGELFF.

This CDR3 reads CASNPVGVGQGVNRAYNEQFF. The rearrangement uses TRBV2 and TRBJ2-1; lacking DNA, the TRBD1 call made by TCRdb goes unchecked. The germline gives CDR1 SNHLY, CDR2 FYNNEI. The CDR3 is 21 residues long. The complete variable domain, with remaining parts taken from reference TRBV2 and TRBJ2-1, reads EPEVTQTPSHQVTQMGQEVILRCVPISNHLYFYWYRQILGQKVEFLVSFYNNEISEKSEIFDDQFSVERPDGSNFTLKIRSTKLEDSAMYFCASNPVGVGQGVNRAYNEQFFGPGTRLTVL.

The rearrangement links TRBV7-9 to TRBJ2-3; TCRdb picks TRBD2, but there is no DNA to check that call. The CDR3 length is 17 residues. The germline gives CDR1 SEHNR, CDR2 FQNEAQ (reference sequence). CDR3 amino acids: CASSPRGRLVTTDTQYF.

The chain is built from TRBV24-1 and TRBJ2-1. Germline CDR1 is KGHDR and CDR2 is SFDVKD. CDR3 size: 16 residues. The CDR3: CATSDFGSEDFGEQFF.

The chain links TRBV12-3 or TRBV12-4 to TRBJ2-5; with no DNA, the TCRdb D assignment of TRBD1 cannot be verified. This CDR3 contains 15 residues. The CDR3 region is CASSFRGAPQETQYF.

The chain couples TRBV11-2 to TRBJ2-2. Germline V gene sequence: CDR1 SGHAT, CDR2 FQNNGV. The CDR3 spans 11 residues. CDR3 amino acids: CASSPGVELFF.

V is TRBV7-2 and J is TRBJ1-5. This CDR3 is built from 12 residues. Germline CDR1 reads SGHTA; CDR2 reads FQGNSA. CDR3 residues: CASRKTGQPQHF.

The gene calls are TRBV5-1 and TRBJ2-2; absent DNA, TCRdb's TRBD1 call cannot be checked. CDR3 length: 15 residues. Per germline, CDR1 SGHRS and CDR2 YFSETQ. The CDR3: CASSLSGGNTGELFF.

The V and J genes are TRBV12-3 or TRBV12-4 and TRBJ1-2. The CDR3 spans 12 residues. This chain's CDR3 is CASNLGRRGYTF.

The rearrangement joins TRBV3-1 to TRBJ1-1; TCRdb gives TRBD1 as the D gene, but with no DNA this cannot be confirmed. Germline CDR1 is LGHDT and CDR2 is YNNKEL (reference sequence). The CDR3 consists of 14 residues. The CDR3 is CASSQGRARVEAFF.

The rearrangement joins TRBV5-1 to TRBJ2-7; the TRBD1 assignment by TCRdb is unverifiable without DNA. Germline CDR1 SGHRS, CDR2 YFSETQ. The CDR3 consists of 14 residues. This CDR3 is CASSFDRGAYEQYF.

The chain uses TRBV27 and TRBJ2-1; the TCRdb D gene call, TRBD1, has no DNA to confirm it. The CDR3 runs to 14 residues. Germline lookup yields CDR1 MNHEY and CDR2 SMNVEV (reference sequence). CDR3 sequence reads: CASSVAGRVNEQFF.

This sequence joins TRBV5-1 and TRBJ1-1. Germline values: CDR1 SGHRS, CDR2 YFSETQ. The CDR3 sequence is 12 residues long. CDR3 region: CASSLANGEAFF.

V usage is TRBV5-1 and J usage is TRBJ2-1; TCRdb names TRBD2, which stays unverified in the absence of DNA. In germline, CDR1 is SGHRS, CDR2 YFSETQ. The length of the CDR3 is 21 residues. CDR3 protein: CASSLVSVAAGGPPPYNEQFF.

V and J are TRBV20-1 and TRBJ1-1. Germline assignment: CDR1 DFQATT and CDR2 SNEGSKA (reference sequence). This CDR3 has 16 amino acids. CDR3 residues: CSARDAQGVGGTEAFF.

The chain has TRBV4-1 and TRBJ1-6; TCRdb calls TRBD1, which cannot be checked without DNA. This CDR3 is built from 14 residues. Looked up from germline, CDR1 is MGHRA and CDR2 is YSYEKL. The CDR3 spells CASSQGLRGSPLHF.

The rearrangement joins TRBV5-1 to TRBJ2-4; TCRdb reports TRBD2, a call that lacks DNA to check it against. Germline V gene lookup returns CDR1 SGHRS and CDR2 YFSETQ. The CDR3 loop spans 15 amino acids. CDR3 amino acids: CASSLAGGSRDIQYF.